These 25 T cell receptor beta chains share one sample of origin, sequenced in a study of blood T cell repertoires in COVID-19. Generated by immunoSEQ multiplex PCR, the TCRdb table keeps only in-frame clones and is missing some. The sample gives approximately 81,000 clones, almost 85% of which show up once; approximately 7% is in the top ten. Sequencing was done on a sample of peripheral blood. The receptor source for this set is a human donor in a cohort sampled during active COVID-19.

The chain employs TRBV6-2 or TRBV6-3 and TRBJ2-2; D possibly corresponds to TRBD1 (6 bases). CDR1 is MNHEY and CDR2 is SVGEGT in the germline V gene. The CDR3 is 18 amino acids. Trimming shortened V by 2 bases and J by 7 bases, and 23 bases separated the two germline ends. CDR3 nucleotides: TGTGCCAGCAGTTACACTTCCTTCTCCAGGGGTTTCAGCGGGGAGCTGTTTTTT. Protein sequence: CASSYTSFSRGFSGELFF.

This clone was observed a few times. J is TRBJ1-3 and V is TRBV7-8; TRBD1 is a possible D gene (5 bases). Germline values: CDR1 SGHVS, CDR2 FQNEAQ. The CDR3 extends over 14 amino acids. V was clipped by 8 bases and J by 0 bases, with 11 bases between them. The CDR3 here is CASGDGGSGNTIYF. CDR3 DNA: TGTGCCAGCGGGGACGGGGGCTCTGGAAACACCATATATTTT.

V is TRBV19 and J is TRBJ1-4; no reliable D call. The CDR3 covers 11 residues. With 8 bases removed from V and 11 bases from J, the gap between germline ends came to 12 bases. CDR1 and CDR2 (germline): LNHDA, SQIVND (reference sequence). CDR3 sequence reads: CASLSGGKLFF. The CDR3 bases are TGTGCCAGTCTTTCGGGAGGGAAACTGTTTTTT.

The chain links TRBV2 to TRBJ1-5, with TRBD1 matching over 9 bases. The CDR3 has 14 amino acids. V was clipped by 6 bases and J by 7 bases; unmatched bases: 7. Germline V gene lookup returns CDR1 SNHLY and CDR2 FYNNEI. The CDR3 DNA is TGTGCCAGCAGGGAGGACAGGGGTGGACAGCCCCAGCATTTT. It yields the protein CASREDRGGQPQHF.

The gene calls are TRBV5-1 and TRBJ2-7; D unresolved. Germline-derived CDR1 and CDR2 are SGHRS and YFSETQ. The CDR3 runs 11 residues. Trimming cost V 4 bases and J 2 bases, with 4 bases left between them. CDR3 sequence reads: CASSAAYEQYF. For the CDR3, the DNA is TGCGCCAGCAGCGCGGCCTACGAGCAGTACTTC.

The rearrangement links TRBV18 to TRBJ2-1; tentative D call: TRBD2 (5 bases). Deletions cut 2 bases from V and 12 bases from J, with 11 bases between. The CDR3 length is 12 residues. Germline-derived CDR1 and CDR2 are KGHSH and LQKENI. This CDR3 reads CASSPSAEGQFF. In DNA form, the CDR3 reads TGTGCCAGCTCACCAAGCGCCGAGGGGCAGTTCTTC. The variable domain in full, completed from reference TRBV18 and TRBJ2-1, reads NAGVMQNPRHLVRRRGQEARLRCSPMKGHSHVYWYRQLPEEGLKFMVYLQKENIIDESGMPKERFSAEFPKEGPSILRIQQVVRGDSAAYFCASSPSAEGQFFGPGTRLTVL.

The V call is TRBV19, the J call TRBJ2-7; D is uncertain. In germline, CDR1 is LNHDA, CDR2 SQIVND (reference sequence). The CDR3 totals 14 residues. The V gene lost 3 bases and the J gene lost 4 bases, with 13 bases spanning the gap. Here the CDR3 reads CASSISYAFYEQYF. In DNA form, the CDR3 reads TGTGCCAGTAGTATCAGTTACGCATTTTACGAGCAGTACTTC.

The chain is built from TRBV29-1 and TRBJ2-1, with TRBD1 matching 7 bases. V was pared by 5 bases and J by 8 bases, with 21 bases of the junction left unmatched. The CDR3 has 17 amino acids. CDR1 is SQVTM, CDR2 ANQGSEA, per germline. CDR3 residues: CSVTIGQAVRIQDEQFF. The CDR3 DNA sequence: TGCAGCGTTACAATTGGACAGGCGGTGAGGATACAAGATGAGCAGTTCTTC.

The table lists this clone with a count of one. The chain has TRBV6-2 or TRBV6-3 and TRBJ2-7; a weak D match, TRBD1 (5 bases). This CDR3 region has 13 residues. The V end lost 5 bases, the J end lost 2 bases, and 10 bases lay between the germline ends. CDR1 is MNHEY, CDR2 SVGEGT, per germline. The CDR3 DNA follows: TGTGCCAGCAGTACAGGTTTTACCTACGAGCAGTACTTC. It specifies CASSTGFTYEQYF.

V is TRBV10-1 and J is TRBJ2-3; 13 bases map to TRBD2. Germline V gene sequence: CDR1 WNHNN, CDR2 SYGVQD (reference sequence). V dropped 6 bases and J dropped 6; count of bases not matched to a gene: 9. The CDR3 has 16 amino acids. The CDR3 protein is CASRKGTSGDKDTQYF. The CDR3, as DNA: TGCGCCAGCAGAAAGGGGACTAGCGGGGATAAGGATACGCAGTATTTT.

This chain links TRBV11-2 with TRBJ2-7; 7 positions match TRBD2. Germline V gene lookup returns CDR1 SGHAT and CDR2 FQNNGV. V shed 5 bases and J 5 bases; nucleotides not matched to a gene: 6. The CDR3 is 13 residues long. In DNA form, the CDR3 reads TGTGCCAGCAGCCCCAGGGAGGGCCACGAGCAGTACTTC. It translates to CASSPREGHEQYF.

The chain couples TRBV6-6 to TRBJ1-1; TRBD1 matches at 8 bases. CDR3 length: 16 amino acids. Germline CDR1 is MNHNY and CDR2 is SVGAGI (reference sequence). V dropped 2 bases and J dropped 1; count of bases not matched to a gene: 6. Here the CDR3 DNA reads TGTGCCAGCAGTTACGCCACAGGGGGGGCGAACACTGAAGCTTTCTTT. Amino acid sequence: CASSYATGGANTEAFF.

This chain uses TRBV7-3 with TRBJ2-3, with 7 bases fitting TRBD2. The CDR3 runs to 14 residues. Trimming cost V 2 bases and J 6 bases; bases outside gene matches: 5. From germline, CDR1 is SGHTA and CDR2 FQGTGA. The CDR3 coding sequence is TGTGCCAGCAGCTTATCCAGCGGGGCTGATACGCAGTATTTT. Residues: CASSLSSGADTQYF.

This sequence joins TRBV7-8 and TRBJ1-1, with D unresolved. The CDR3 is made up of 14 amino acids. Per germline, CDR1 SGHVS and CDR2 FQNEAQ. V lost 5 bases and J lost 4, with 14 bases in between. The CDR3 DNA follows: TGTGCCAGCAGCCTCCATCGGGTCGGCACTGAAGCTTTCTTT. It specifies CASSLHRVGTEAFF.

The chain has TRBV5-1 and TRBJ1-1; D ambiguous. Germline V CDR1 and CDR2: SGHRS, YFSETQ. V was shortened by 0 bases and J by 3 bases, with 15 bases between the two germline ends. The CDR3 consists of 16 residues. DNA of the CDR3: TGCGCCAGCAGCTTGGTGTCGGGGAGAGGCGACACTGAAGCTTTCTTT. Its translation is CASSLVSGRGDTEAFF. The variable domain in full, completed from reference TRBV5-1 and TRBJ1-1, reads KAGVTQTPRYLIKTRGQQVTLSCSPISGHRSVSWYQQTPGQGLQFLFEYFSETQRNKGNFPGRFSGRQFSNSRSEMNVSTLELGDSALYLCASSLVSGRGDTEAFFGQGTRLTVV.

The V gene is TRBV5-5, the J gene TRBJ2-5; D perhaps matches TRBD2 (6 bases). The germline V gene has CDR1 SGHKS and CDR2 YYEKEE (reference sequence). The CDR3 length is 14 residues. CDR3 loop: CATKAGTSQETQYF. In nucleotides, the CDR3 is TGTGCTACTAAGGCGGGGACCTCCCAAGAGACCCAGTACTTC.

The V and J genes are TRBV18 and TRBJ2-3; D might be TRBD2 (5 bases). Trimming took 3 bases from V and 7 from J, leaving 8 bases between them. Germline-derived CDR1 and CDR2 are KGHSH and LQKENI. This CDR3 has 12 residues. The CDR3 DNA reads as TGTGCCAGCTCACCGGACTCTTATACGCAGTATTTT. Its protein product is CASSPDSYTQYF.

The chain is built from TRBV5-4 and TRBJ1-1; 9 bases line up with TRBD1. The CDR3 extends over 17 amino acids. Looked up from germline, CDR1 is SGHNT and CDR2 is YYREEE (reference sequence). V shed 0 bases, J shed 5 bases, and the junction held 11 bases outside the gene matches. CDR3 protein: CASSLARQGDIGTEAFF. The CDR3 bases are TGTGCCAGCAGCTTGGCCCGACAGGGGGATATCGGAACTGAAGCTTTCTTT. The variable domain in full, with the rest retrieved from reference TRBV5-4 and TRBJ1-1, is ETGVTQSPTHLIKTRGQQVTLRCSSQSGHNTVSWYQQALGQGPQFIFQYYREEENGRGNFPPRFSGLQFPNYSSELNVNALELDDSALYLCASSLARQGDIGTEAFFGQGTRLTVV.

V and J are TRBV11-2 and TRBJ2-3; 8 bases match TRBD2. Trimming removed 4 bases from V and 8 bases from J; junction bases left unmatched: 8. Per germline, CDR1 SGHAT and CDR2 FQNNGV. The CDR3 is made up of 14 amino acids. CDR3 in DNA: TGTGCCAGCAGCTCCGGACTAGCCCCTGTTACGCAGTATTTT. The encoded protein is CASSSGLAPVTQYF.

This chain connects TRBV6-5 to TRBJ2-7; 9 bases agree with TRBD1. The germline V gene has CDR1 MNHEY and CDR2 SVGAGI. The CDR3 is 14 amino acids. J was trimmed by 4 bases and V by 8 bases; bases with no gene match: 9. The CDR3 reads CASLGTGIKYEQYF. CDR3 bases: TGTGCCAGCCTTGGGACAGGGATCAAGTACGAGCAGTACTTC.

The J gene is TRBJ2-7, the V gene TRBV11-2; D unclear. The V gene's germline CDR1 is SGHAT and CDR2 FQNNGV. CDR3 length equals 12 residues. V was shortened by 1 base and J by 4 bases, with 5 bases between the two germline ends. CDR3 protein: CASSLAGYEQYF. The CDR3 DNA follows: TGTGCCAGCAGCTTAGCCGGGTACGAGCAGTACTTC.

This chain links TRBV14 with TRBJ1-6; 8 bases are shared with TRBD1. J lost 10 bases, V lost 0 bases, and 5 bases had no gene match. The CDR3 is 15 amino acids. Germline CDR1 is SGHDN and CDR2 is FVKESK. CDR3 residues: CASSQDQGAGSPLHF. The CDR3 coding sequence is TGTGCCAGCAGCCAAGATCAGGGGGCAGGGTCACCCCTCCACTTT. The full variable domain, with the rest looked up from reference TRBV14 and TRBJ1-6, is EAGVTQFPSHSVIEKGQTVTLRCDPISGHDNLYWYRRVMGKEIKFLLHFVKESKQDESGMPNNRFLAERTGGTYSTLKVQPAELEDSGVYFCASSQDQGAGSPLHFGNGTRLTVT.

CDR3 residues: CASSLETGSNQPQHF. CDR3 DNA sequence: TGTGCCAGCAGCTTAGAAACAGGGAGCAATCAGCCCCAGCATTTT. V and J are TRBV7-9 and TRBJ1-5; D perhaps matches TRBD1 (6 bases). The germline gives CDR1 SEHNR, CDR2 FQNEAQ (reference sequence). The CDR3 totals 15 residues. Trimming took 1 base from V and 1 from J, leaving 8 bases between them.

V gene TRBV5-4 combines with J gene TRBJ1-1; D may be TRBD1 (6 bases). Trimming removed 4 bases from V and 4 bases from J, with 17 bases in between. This CDR3 is 15 amino acids long. The germline CDR1 and CDR2 sequences are SGHNT and YYREEE (reference sequence). CDR3 loop: CASSPRGGRGTEAFF. The CDR3 DNA reads as TGTGCCAGCAGCCCCCGGGGGGGCAGGGGCACTGAAGCTTTCTTT.

The rearrangement joins TRBV19 to TRBJ1-1; maybe TRBD1 (6 bases). Trimming took 6 bases from V and 1 from J, leaving 12 bases between them. Germline CDR1 is LNHDA and CDR2 is SQIVND (reference sequence). The CDR3 extends over 14 amino acids. In DNA, the CDR3 is TGTGCCAGTAGCCAAGGACAGCGGAACACTGAAGCTTTCTTT. Translated: CASSQGQRNTEAFF.